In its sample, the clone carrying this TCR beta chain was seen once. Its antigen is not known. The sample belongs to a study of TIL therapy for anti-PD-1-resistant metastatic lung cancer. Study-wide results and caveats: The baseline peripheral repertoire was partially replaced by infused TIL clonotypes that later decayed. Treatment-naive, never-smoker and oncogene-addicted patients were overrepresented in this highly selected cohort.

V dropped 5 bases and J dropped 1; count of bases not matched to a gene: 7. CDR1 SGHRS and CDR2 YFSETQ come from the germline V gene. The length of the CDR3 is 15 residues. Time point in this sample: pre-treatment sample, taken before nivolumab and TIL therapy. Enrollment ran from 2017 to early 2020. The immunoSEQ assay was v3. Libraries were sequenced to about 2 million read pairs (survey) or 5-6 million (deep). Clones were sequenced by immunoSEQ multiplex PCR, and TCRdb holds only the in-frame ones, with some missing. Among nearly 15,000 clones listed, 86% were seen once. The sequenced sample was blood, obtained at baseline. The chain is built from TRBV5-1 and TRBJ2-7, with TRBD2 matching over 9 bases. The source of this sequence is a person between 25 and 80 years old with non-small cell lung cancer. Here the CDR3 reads CASRGGSGGSYEQYF. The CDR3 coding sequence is TGCGCCAGCAGGGGAGGGAGCGGGGGGTCCTACGAGCAGTACTTC.